This TCR beta chain was sequenced in a study of cytomegalovirus exposure and HLA in healthy donors. V lost 4 bases and J lost 4; bases outside the gene matches: 13. CDR3 length: 17 amino acids. Germline lookup yields CDR1 SGDLS and CDR2 YYNGEE. A single count supports this clone. 60 Vbeta and 13 Jbeta primers were used in PCR. Profiling relied on immunoSEQ multiplex PCR, and the TCRdb table lists in-frame clones only, not all of them. Among around 150,000 clones, roughly 63% were seen once, and the ten largest hold about 7.1%. Healthy donors of bone marrow made up the group. The receptor's source is a woman between 55 and 75 years old in good health and CMV-seropositive. The rearrangement joins TRBV9 to TRBJ2-3, with 9 bases that match TRBD1. Sequenced input: PBMCs. This chain's CDR3 is CASSLAPGQGMSDTQYF. The CDR3 coding sequence is TGTGCCAGCAGCCTCGCCCCGGGACAGGGAATGTCAGATACGCAGTATTTT.